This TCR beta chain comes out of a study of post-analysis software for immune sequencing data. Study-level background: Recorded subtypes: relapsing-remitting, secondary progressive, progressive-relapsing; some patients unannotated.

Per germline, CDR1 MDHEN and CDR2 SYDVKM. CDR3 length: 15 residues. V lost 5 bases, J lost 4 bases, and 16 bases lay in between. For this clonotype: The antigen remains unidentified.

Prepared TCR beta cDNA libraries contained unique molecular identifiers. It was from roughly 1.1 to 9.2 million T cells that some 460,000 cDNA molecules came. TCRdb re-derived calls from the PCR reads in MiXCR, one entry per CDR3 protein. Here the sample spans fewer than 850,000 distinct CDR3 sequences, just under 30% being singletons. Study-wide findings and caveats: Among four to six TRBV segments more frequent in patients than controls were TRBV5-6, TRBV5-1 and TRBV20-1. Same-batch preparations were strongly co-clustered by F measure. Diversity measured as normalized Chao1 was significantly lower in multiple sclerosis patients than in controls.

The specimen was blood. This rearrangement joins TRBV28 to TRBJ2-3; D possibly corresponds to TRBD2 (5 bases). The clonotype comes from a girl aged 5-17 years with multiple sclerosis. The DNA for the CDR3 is TGTGCCAGCAGTGTCCCCGCCAGCGGCGCAGATACGCAGTATTTT. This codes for CASSVPASGADTQYF.